The clone carrying this T cell receptor beta chain occurred once. Its antigen is unidentified. The sample is drawn from a study of shared clonotypes between healthy human individuals. The wider study: The donor pool was made up of two women and three men aged 18 to 49.

The data were produced by immunoSEQ multiplex PCR, yet TCRdb's version contains in-frame clones alone and is incomplete. The table records 180,000 or so clones, roughly 91% of them present only once. General study results and limits: Naive subsets generally had larger estimated richness than memory subsets. Clonotypes that were shared across several donors made up around 4.6% of naive CD4 clonotypes.

The sequence was obtained from a young woman in good health. Material for sequencing was naive CD4+ T cells sorted from blood. Subset here: CD45RA+ positively selected.

CDR3 residues: CASSSYISDPTEGYTF. CDR3 sequence (DNA): TGTGCCAGCAGCTCCTATATCTCGGACCCTACCGAGGGCTACACCTTC. The rearrangement links TRBV7-2 to TRBJ1-2, with no clear D. Between the trimmed V and J ends, which lost 4 bases and 8 bases, there was a span of 23 bases. Per germline, CDR1 SGHTA and CDR2 FQGNSA. The CDR3 contains 16 residues.